The sequence of this TCR beta chain was determined in a study of T cell responses to AZD1222 COVID-19 vaccine. Overall study results and limits: The donors showed a predominance of white British ancestry and of females, with possible underestimation of clonal diversity.

Comments on this clone: As yet, its antigen is unknown.

CDR1 and CDR2 (germline): LGHDT, YNNKEL (reference sequence). Trimming shortened V by 3 bases and J by 0 bases, and 13 bases separated the two germline ends. The CDR3 consists of 16 residues. Sequencing used immunoSEQ multiplex PCR; TCRdb keeps in-frame clones, though not all of them. This sample yields around 120,000 clones, of which around 89% are seen a single time; 11% belongs to the top ten. The TCR sequence derives from an adult in good health. The chain has TRBV3-1 (or the pseudogene TRBV3-2) and TRBJ2-3; D uncertain. This sample comprised peripheral blood, obtained on day 0 of MenACWY control vaccination. The CDR3 region is CASSHTRLASTDTQYF. CDR3 DNA: TGTGCCAGCAGCCACACGAGGCTGGCTAGCACAGATACGCAGTATTTT.